The clone carrying this T cell receptor (beta chain) was seen a handful of times. The CDR3 length is 13 residues. CDR1 KGHDR and CDR2 SFDVKD come from the germline V gene. Deletions cut 3 bases from V and 6 bases from J, with 10 bases between. The source of the sample is a study of T-cell memory formation after mild COVID-19. TCRdb reprocessed the 5' RACE reads with MiXCR, giving one entry per CDR3 protein. The sample yields approximately 190,000 distinct CDR3 sequences, approximately 16% seen once. Sequencing input: PBMCs or a T cell subset sorted from them (not recorded which). This chain joins TRBV24-1 and TRBJ1-1; D uncertain. The receptor was isolated from an adult woman who had mild COVID-19 (a few samples of this study predate the infection). Cell type and time point are not known. CDR3 coding DNA: TGTGCCACCAGTGATCCCCAGGTACCTGAAGCTTTCTTT. Translated: CATSDPQVPEAFF.